One T cell receptor (beta chain) is described in this entry. It has no known antigen specificity. No base qualities exist here, and no much larger clone lies one base off it. The data belong to a study of blood T cells in healthy people across ages (dated by TCRdb to between 2014 and 2017). Background for the entire study: In model experiments, roughly one uniquely barcoded TCR beta cDNA molecule per two T cells was captured by template switching. Using the same blood draw, the study looked at two additional independent replicas of 1 million unique cDNA reads for two donors, one aged 18 to 29 and the other aged 80 or older. The study measured age-related changes in TCR beta repertoire diversity using deep sequencing normalized with unique cDNA molecular identifiers. The donors were split into four age groups: young (average around 15 years), middle-aged (about 40), aged (approximately 60) and long-lived (roughly 86). To avoid experimental bias, donors of different ages were distributed randomly across sequencing lanes.

Donors were a few dozen systemically healthy Caucasian individuals from Russia aged roughly 6 to 90 years. Ten milliliters of peripheral blood were drawn from each donor into EDTA-treated Vacutainer tubes. PBMCs were isolated by Ficoll-Paque density-gradient centrifugation, with at least 6.5 million obtained per sample. Trizol reagent was used to extract total RNA from PBMCs, with at least 5 micrograms per sample. For every donor, flow cytometry on a PBMC aliquot measured the percentage of naive CD45RAhigh/CD27high T cells. The germline V gene (reference sequence) gives CDR1 as MNHNY and CDR2 as SVGAGI. CDR3 length: 15 amino acids, cysteine to phenylalanine. Left in the record is the CDR3 DNA by itself, 45 bases read in frame from the first base. Unmatched junction bases come to 4, with V trimmed by 3 bases and J by 3 bases. Library preparation employed 5' RACE. Sequencing was carried out with an Illumina HiSeq 2500. A second PCR of about 6 to 11 cycles was performed with a sample-barcoded 5' primer and a J-beta primer mix. A template-switch 5' adaptor carrying 12 random nucleotides introduced a unique molecular identifier onto each TCR beta cDNA molecule. Each sample yielded at least 3 million CDR3-containing paired-end reads. The Mint cDNA synthesis kit, primed by a TRBC-specific oligonucleotide, was used to synthesize first-strand cDNA from all RNA. All cDNA was treated with uracil-DNA glycosylase and then went through a first 18-cycle PCR with the universal primers M1SS and BC2_uni_R. The original pipeline was this. Each sample was normalized by randomly selecting 1 million high-quality reads, each carrying a distinct molecular identifier. Instead of being binned into consensus sequences, reads that shared molecular identifiers were thrown out. CDR3 identification, clonotype clustering and error correction used MiTCR with a Q25 quality threshold and the strictest error-elimination algorithm. Lower-bound total TCR beta diversity was estimated with a nonparametric unseen species model using Euler transformation. TCRdb applied fastp at Q25 and MiXCR to the public reads, then kept only in-frame beta chains. Each CDR3 protein appears once, grouped with its most common genes and DNA. These V and J calls rely on TCRdb rather than the paper's analysis. For this sample the table gives 1.5 million to 2 million distinct CDR3 sequences, of which approximately 30% were detected only once. The ten largest account for approximately 7.7% of the sample.

Results and caveats for the whole study, not just this receptor: Because profiling used bulk unsorted PBMCs, naive and antigen-experienced compartments could not be compared conclusively. There was a strong correlation between observed TCR beta diversity and the percentage of naive T cells measured by flow cytometry. Estimates of total diversity from one million sequenced T cells were regarded as lower bounds and underestimates. Compared with the aged group, more naive CD4+ T cells, fewer expanded clones and increased TCR diversity were shown by the long-lived group, suggesting age selection. Because the CMV infection status of the donors was unknown, age-related changes in expanded clonotypes may potentially have been confounded. As age increased, observed TCR beta diversity per million T cells dropped in a roughly linear way, and a significant reduction was already evident by age about 36.

The sequence derives from a woman aged 25-40 years in good health. The sequenced sample consisted of blood. The rearranged chain carries TRBV6-6 and TRBJ2-2; TRBD1 lines up with 7 middle nucleotides. The CDR3 region has the sequence CASSYRQGDTGELFF. The sequenced DNA: TGTGCCAGCAGTTATCGGCAGGGGGACACCGGGGAGCTGTTTTTT.